This T cell receptor beta chain is from a study of OX40 agonist ivuxolimab in advanced cancers. Study information: Ivuxolimab is an agonistic anti-OX40 (CD134) antibody, and patients were treated with it.

Some clones are missing from TCRdb's copy, which holds only in-frame ones; the method was immunoSEQ multiplex PCR. Seen here are about 64,000 clones, about four fifths observed once, and the top ten hold 5%. Autoimmune disease history or systemic immunosuppression barred patients. The CDR3 has 17 amino acids. Germline-derived CDR1 and CDR2 are WSHSY and SAAADI. V trimming: 3 bases; J trimming: 8 bases; junction bases outside the gene matches: 15. Specimen: CD4+ or CD8+ T cells sorted from blood, collected in a trial of the OX40 agonist ivuxolimab. The V and J genes are TRBV10-2 and TRBJ1-2, with 10 bases fitting TRBD1. This receptor was identified in an adult with an advanced solid tumor such as melanoma, head and neck, liver or kidney cancer. As DNA, the CDR3 is TGCGCCAGCAGTGAAAATCTGGGTGGGACAGGGGCCTTCGGCTACACCTTC. It is translated as CASSENLGGTGAFGYTF.